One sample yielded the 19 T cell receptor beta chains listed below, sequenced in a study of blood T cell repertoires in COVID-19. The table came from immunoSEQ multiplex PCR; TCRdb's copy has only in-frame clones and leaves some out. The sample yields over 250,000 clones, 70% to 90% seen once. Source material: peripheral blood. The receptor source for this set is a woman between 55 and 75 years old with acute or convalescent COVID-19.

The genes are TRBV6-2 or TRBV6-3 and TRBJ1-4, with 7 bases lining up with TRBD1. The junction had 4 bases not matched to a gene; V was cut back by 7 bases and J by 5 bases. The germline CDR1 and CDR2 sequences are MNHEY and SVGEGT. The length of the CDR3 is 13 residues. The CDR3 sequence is CASTPTGNEKLFF. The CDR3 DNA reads TGTGCCAGCACCCCGACAGGGAATGAAAAACTGTTTTTT.

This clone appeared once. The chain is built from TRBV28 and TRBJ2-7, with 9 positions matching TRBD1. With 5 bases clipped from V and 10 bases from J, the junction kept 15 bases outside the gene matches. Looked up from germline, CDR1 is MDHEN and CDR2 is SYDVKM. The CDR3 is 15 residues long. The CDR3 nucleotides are TGTGCCAGCAGTCCCCCCCCGGGACAGGGTCCGAAACAGTACTTC. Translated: CASSPPPGQGPKQYF.

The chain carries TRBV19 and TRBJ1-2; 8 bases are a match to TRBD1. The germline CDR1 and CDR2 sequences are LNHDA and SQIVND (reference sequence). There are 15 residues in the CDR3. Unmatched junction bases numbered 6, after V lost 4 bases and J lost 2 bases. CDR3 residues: CASSNSGGGNYGYTF. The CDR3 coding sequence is TGTGCCAGTAGTAACTCAGGGGGCGGAAACTATGGCTACACCTTC.

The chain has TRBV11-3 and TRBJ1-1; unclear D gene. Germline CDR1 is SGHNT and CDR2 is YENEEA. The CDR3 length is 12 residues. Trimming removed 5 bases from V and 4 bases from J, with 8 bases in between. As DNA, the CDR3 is TGTGCCAGCAGCAATAGAGGCACTGAAGCTTTCTTT. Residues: CASSNRGTEAFF.

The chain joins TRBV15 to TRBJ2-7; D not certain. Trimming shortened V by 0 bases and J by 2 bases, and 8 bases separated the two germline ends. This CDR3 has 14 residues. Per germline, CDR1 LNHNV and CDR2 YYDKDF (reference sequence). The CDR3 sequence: CATSRDRGTYEQYF. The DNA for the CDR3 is TGTGCCACCAGCAGAGATCGAGGCACCTACGAGCAGTACTTC.

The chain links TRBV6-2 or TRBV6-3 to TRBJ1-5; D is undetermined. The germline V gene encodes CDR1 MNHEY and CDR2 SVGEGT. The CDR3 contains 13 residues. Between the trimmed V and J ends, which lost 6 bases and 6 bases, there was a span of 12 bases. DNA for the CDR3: TGTGCCAGCAGCTTGGGTCGGGGTCAGCCCCAGCATTTT. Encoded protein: CASSLGRGQPQHF.

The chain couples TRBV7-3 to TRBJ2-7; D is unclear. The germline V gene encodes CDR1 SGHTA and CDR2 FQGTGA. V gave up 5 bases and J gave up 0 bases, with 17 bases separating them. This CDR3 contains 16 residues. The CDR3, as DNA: TGTGCCAGCAGCCCCTCCCTAGGCGGTTTCTCCTACGAGCAGTACTTC. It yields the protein CASSPSLGGFSYEQYF.

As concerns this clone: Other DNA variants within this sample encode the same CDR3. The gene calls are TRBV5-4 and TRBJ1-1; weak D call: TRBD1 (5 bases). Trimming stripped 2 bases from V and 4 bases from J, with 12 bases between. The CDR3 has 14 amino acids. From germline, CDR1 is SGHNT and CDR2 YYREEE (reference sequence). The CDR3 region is CASSFTGGGTEAFF. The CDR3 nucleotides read TGTGCCAGCAGCTTTACGGGGGGAGGCACTGAAGCTTTCTTT. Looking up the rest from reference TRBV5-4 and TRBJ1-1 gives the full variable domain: ETGVTQSPTHLIKTRGQQVTLRCSSQSGHNTVSWYQQALGQGPQFIFQYYREEENGRGNFPPRFSGLQFPNYSSELNVNALELDDSALYLCASSFTGGGTEAFFGQGTRLTVV.

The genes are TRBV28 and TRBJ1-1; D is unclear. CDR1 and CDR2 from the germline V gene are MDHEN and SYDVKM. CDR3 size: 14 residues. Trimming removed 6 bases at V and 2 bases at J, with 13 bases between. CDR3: CASSATLPNTEAFF. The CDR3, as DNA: TGTGCCAGCAGCGCGACACTGCCAAACACTGAAGCTTTCTTT.

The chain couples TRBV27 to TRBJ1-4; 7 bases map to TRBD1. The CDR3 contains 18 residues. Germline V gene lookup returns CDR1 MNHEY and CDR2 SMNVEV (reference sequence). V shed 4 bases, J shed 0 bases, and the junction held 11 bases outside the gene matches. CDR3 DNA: TGTGCCAGCAGTTCCCCCTCCAGACAGGGTTCAACTAATGAAAAACTGTTTTTT. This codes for CASSSPSRQGSTNEKLFF.

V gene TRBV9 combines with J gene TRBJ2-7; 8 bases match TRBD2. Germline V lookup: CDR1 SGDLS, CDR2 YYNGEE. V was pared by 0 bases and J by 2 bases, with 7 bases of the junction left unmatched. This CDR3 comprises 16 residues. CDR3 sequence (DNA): TGTGCCAGCAGCGTAGGAGGACTAGCTGGGACCTACGAGCAGTACTTC. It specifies CASSVGGLAGTYEQYF. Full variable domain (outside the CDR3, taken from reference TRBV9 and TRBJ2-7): DSGVTQTPKHLITATGQRVTLRCSPRSGDLSVYWYQQSLDQGLQFLIQYYNGEERAKGNILERFSAQQFPDLHSELNLSSLELGDSALYFCASSVGGLAGTYEQYFGPGTRLTVT.

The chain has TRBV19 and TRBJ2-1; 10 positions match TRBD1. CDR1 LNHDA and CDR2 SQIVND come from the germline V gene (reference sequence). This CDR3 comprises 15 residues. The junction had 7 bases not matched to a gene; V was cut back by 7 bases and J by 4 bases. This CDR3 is CASTSDRGRYNEQFF. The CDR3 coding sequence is TGTGCCAGTACCTCAGACAGGGGGCGTTACAATGAGCAGTTCTTC.

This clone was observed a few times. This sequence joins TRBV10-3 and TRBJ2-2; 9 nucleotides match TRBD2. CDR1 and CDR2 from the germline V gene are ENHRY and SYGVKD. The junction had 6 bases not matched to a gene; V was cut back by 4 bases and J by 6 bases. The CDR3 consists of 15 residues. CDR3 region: CAISVRLAGSGELFF. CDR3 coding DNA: TGTGCCATCAGTGTTAGGCTAGCGGGATCCGGGGAGCTGTTTTTT.

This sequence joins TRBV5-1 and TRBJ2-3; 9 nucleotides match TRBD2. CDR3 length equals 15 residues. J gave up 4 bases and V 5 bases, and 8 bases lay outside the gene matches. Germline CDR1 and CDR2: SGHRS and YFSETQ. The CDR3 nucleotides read TGCGCCAGCAGGCCGGGACTAGCTAGCCCAGATACGCAGTATTTT. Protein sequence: CASRPGLASPDTQYF.

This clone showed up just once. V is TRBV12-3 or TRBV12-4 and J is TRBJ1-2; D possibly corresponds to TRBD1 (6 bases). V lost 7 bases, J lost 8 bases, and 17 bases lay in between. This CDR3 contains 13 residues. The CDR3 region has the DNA TGTGCCAGCATCGACGGGGGGCCTAGGGGCTACACCTTC. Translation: CASIDGGPRGYTF.

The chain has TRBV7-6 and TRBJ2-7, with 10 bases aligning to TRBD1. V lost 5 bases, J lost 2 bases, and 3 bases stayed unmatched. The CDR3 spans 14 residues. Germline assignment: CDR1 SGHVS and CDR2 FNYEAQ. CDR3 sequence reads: CASSPGQGAYEQYF. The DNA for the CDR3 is TGTGCCAGCAGCCCCGGACAGGGGGCCTACGAGCAGTACTTC.

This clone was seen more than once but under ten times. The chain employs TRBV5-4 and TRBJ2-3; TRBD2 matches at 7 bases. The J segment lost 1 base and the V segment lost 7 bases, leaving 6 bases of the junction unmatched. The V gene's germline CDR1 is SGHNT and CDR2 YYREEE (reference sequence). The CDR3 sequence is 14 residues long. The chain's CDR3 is CASARAGGTDTQYF. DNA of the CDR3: TGTGCCAGCGCAAGGGCGGGAGGCACAGATACGCAGTATTTT.

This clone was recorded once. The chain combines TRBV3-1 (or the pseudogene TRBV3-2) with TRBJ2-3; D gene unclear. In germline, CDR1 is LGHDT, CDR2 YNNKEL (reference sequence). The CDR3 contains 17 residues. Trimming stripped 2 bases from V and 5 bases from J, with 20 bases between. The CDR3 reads CASSQSPPGGGGDTQYF. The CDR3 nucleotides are TGTGCCAGCAGCCAATCGCCGCCTGGCGGCGGTGGAGATACGCAGTATTTT.

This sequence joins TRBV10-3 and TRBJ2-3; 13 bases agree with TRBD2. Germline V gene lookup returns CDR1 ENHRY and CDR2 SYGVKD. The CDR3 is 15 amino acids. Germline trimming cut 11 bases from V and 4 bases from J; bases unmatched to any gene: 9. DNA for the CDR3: TGTGCCGCCCGGACTAGCGGGAGTTCGTCAGATACGCAGTATTTT. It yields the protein CAARTSGSSSDTQYF.